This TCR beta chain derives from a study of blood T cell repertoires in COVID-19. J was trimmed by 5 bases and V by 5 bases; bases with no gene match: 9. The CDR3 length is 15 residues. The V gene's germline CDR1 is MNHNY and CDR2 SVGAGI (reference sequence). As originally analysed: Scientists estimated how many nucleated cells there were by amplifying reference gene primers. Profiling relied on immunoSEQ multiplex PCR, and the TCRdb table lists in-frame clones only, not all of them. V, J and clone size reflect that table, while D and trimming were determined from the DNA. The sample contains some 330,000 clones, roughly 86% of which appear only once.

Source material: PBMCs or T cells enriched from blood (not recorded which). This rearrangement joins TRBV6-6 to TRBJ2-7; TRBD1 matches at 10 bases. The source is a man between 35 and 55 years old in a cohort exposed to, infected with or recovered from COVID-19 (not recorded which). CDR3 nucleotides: TGTGCCAGCAGTCCCGGACAGGGGGGGTCCCACGAGCAGTACTTC. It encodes CASSPGQGGSHEQYF.